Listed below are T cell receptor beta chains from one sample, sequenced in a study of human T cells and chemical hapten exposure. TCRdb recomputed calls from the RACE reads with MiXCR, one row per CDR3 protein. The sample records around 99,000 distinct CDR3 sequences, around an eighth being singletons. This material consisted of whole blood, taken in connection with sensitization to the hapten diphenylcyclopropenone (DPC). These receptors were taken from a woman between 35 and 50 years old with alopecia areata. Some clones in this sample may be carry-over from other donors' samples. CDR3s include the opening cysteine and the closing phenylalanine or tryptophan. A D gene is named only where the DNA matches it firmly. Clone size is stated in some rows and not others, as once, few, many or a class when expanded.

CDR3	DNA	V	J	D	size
CASSPGRGQETQCF	TGTGCCAGCTCGCCGGGGCGGGGCCAAGAGACCCAGTGCTTC	TRBV18	TRBJ2-5	.	few
CASSPSQPNEKLFF	TGCGCCAGCAGCCCGTCCCAGCCTAATGAAAAACTGTTTTTT	TRBV5-1	TRBJ1-4	.	few
CASSYQAGGETQYF	TGTGCCAGCAGTTACCAAGCGGGAGGAGAGACCCAGTACTTC	TRBV6-5	TRBJ2-5	TRBD2	many
CASRSTGQGRTDTQYF	TGTGCCAGCAGATCAACAGGACAGGGTAGGACAGATACGCAGTATTTT	TRBV6-5	TRBJ2-3	TRBD1	.
CASSLGQGATEAFF	TGTGCCAGCAGCTTGGGACAGGGGGCCACTGAAGCTTTCTTT	TRBV7-6	TRBJ1-1	TRBD1	medium-sized
CARGDEATEAFF	TGTGCCAGGGGGGACGAGGCCACTGAAGCTTTCTTT	TRBV2	TRBJ1-1	.	many
CASSLGGRYEQYF	TGTGCCAGCAGCTTAGGCGGACGATACGAGCAGTACTTC	TRBV7-6	TRBJ2-7	.	many
CASRSQPQSLNTEAFF	TGTGCCAGCAGATCGCAACCACAGTCATTGAACACTGAAGCTTTCTTT	TRBV28	TRBJ1-1	.	few
CSARDSSKPYEQYF	TGCAGTGCTAGAGACAGCTCGAAACCCTACGAGCAGTACTTC	TRBV20-1	TRBJ2-7	.	few
CASSLRAGETQYF	TGCGCCAGCAGCTTGAGGGCAGGAGAGACCCAGTACTTC	TRBV5-1	TRBJ2-5	.	few
CAVEGSSYEQYF	TGTGCCGTTGAGGGGAGCTCCTACGAGCAGTACTTC	TRBV28	TRBJ2-7	.	.
CASSDPIGTEAFF	TGTGCCAGCAGCGACCCGATAGGAACTGAAGCTTTCTTT	TRBV28	TRBJ1-1	.	many
CSGAATSWNEQFF	TGCAGTGGCGCGGCTACCTCCTGGAATGAGCAGTTCTTC	TRBV20-1	TRBJ2-1	.	few
CASSFGGTPQETQYF	TGTGCCAGCAGTTTCGGAGGGACTCCACAAGAGACCCAGTACTTC	TRBV27	TRBJ2-5	.	.
CSARKTGLVVYNEQFF	TGCAGTGCTAGAAAAACCGGACTAGTGGTCTACAATGAGCAGTTCTTC	TRBV20-1	TRBJ2-1	TRBD2	.
CASSPGLARSSTDTQYF	TGCGCCAGCAGCCCCGGACTAGCGCGATCTAGCACAGATACGCAGTATTTT	TRBV4-1	TRBJ2-3	TRBD2	.
CASSSNYRRTGELFF	TGTGCCAGCAGCAGCAACTATCGGCGGACCGGGGAGCTGTTTTTT	TRBV12-3/TRBV12-4	TRBJ2-2	.	once
CASSQEPRLEQFF	TGCGCCAGCAGCCAAGAGCCCCGGCTGGAGCAGTTCTTC	TRBV4-3	TRBJ2-1	.	once
CAISLGQGDEAFF	TGTGCCATCAGTTTGGGACAGGGGGACGAAGCTTTCTTT	TRBV10-3	TRBJ1-1	TRBD1	few
CASSLDRITDTQYF	TGTGCCAGCAGCCTGGACAGGATCACAGATACGCAGTATTTT	TRBV11-3	TRBJ2-3	TRBD1	.
CSASRDNNQPQHF	TGCAGTGCTAGCCGCGACAACAATCAGCCCCAGCATTTT	TRBV20-1	TRBJ1-5	.	.
CATPVGLGYTF	TGTGCCACCCCGGTAGGGCTTGGCTACACCTTC	TRBV7-9	TRBJ1-2	.	few
CASSLLPSGSTDTQYF	TGCGCCAGCAGCTTGCTCCCTAGCGGTAGCACAGATACGCAGTATTTT	TRBV5-1	TRBJ2-3	TRBD2	many
CASSQALAGPSADTQYF	TGTGCCAGCAGCCAGGCATTAGCGGGACCCTCGGCGGATACGCAGTATTTT	TRBV4-2	TRBJ2-3	TRBD2	few
CASSGGASYNSPLHF	TGTGCCAGCAGCGGGGGGGCGTCCTATAATTCACCCCTCCACTTT	TRBV5-4	TRBJ1-6	.	.
CSVGGNSYGYTF	TGCAGCGTTGGGGGTAATTCCTATGGCTACACCTTC	TRBV29-1	TRBJ1-2	.	few
CASSTQGAGTGELFF	TGTGCCAGCAGCACACAGGGGGCAGGCACCGGGGAGCTGTTTTTT	TRBV28	TRBJ2-2	TRBD1	.
CASSLEGGLNYNEQFF	TGTGCCAGCAGTTTGGAAGGGGGGCTGAACTACAATGAGCAGTTCTTC	TRBV27	TRBJ2-1	.	many
CASSLALSYTQYF	TGTGCCAGCAGCTTAGCGTTGAGCTATACGCAGTATTTT	TRBV7-9	TRBJ2-3	.	.
CASSQVTGRSETQYF	TGTGCCAGCAGCCAAGTAACAGGGAGGTCGGAGACCCAGTACTTC	TRBV3-1	TRBJ2-5	.	few
CASSVGPLYNEQFF	TGTGCCAGCAGCGTAGGACCACTCTACAATGAGCAGTTCTTC	TRBV9	TRBJ2-1	.	.
CASSPGGQSYEQYF	TGTGCCAGCTCACCTGGGGGACAATCCTACGAGCAGTACTTC	TRBV18	TRBJ2-7	.	many
CASSLGHEQFF	TGTGCCAGCAGCTTAGGTCATGAGCAGTTCTTC	TRBV11-1	TRBJ2-1	.	few
CASSYPPGRTSYEQYF	TGTGCCAGCAGTTACCCACCGGGGCGGACCTCCTACGAGCAGTACTTC	TRBV6-2/TRBV6-3	TRBJ2-7	.	few
CASSLGSGRRNQPQHF	TGTGCCAGCAGCCTTGGGTCAGGGAGACGCAATCAGCCCCAGCATTTT	TRBV28	TRBJ1-5	.	few
CASSGDRVKTYEQYF	TGTGCCAGCAGCGGGGACAGGGTCAAAACCTACGAGCAGTACTTC	TRBV12-3/TRBV12-4	TRBJ2-7	TRBD1	.
CASSLWREGGETQYF	TGTGCCAGCAGCTTGTGGCGGGAGGGCGGAGAGACCCAGTACTTC	TRBV5-4	TRBJ2-5	TRBD2	few
CAIRYQETQYF	TGTGCCATCAGGTACCAAGAGACCCAGTACTTC	TRBV10-3	TRBJ2-5	.	.
CASGYEQYF	TGTGCCAGCGGATACGAGCAGTACTTC	TRBV6-2/TRBV6-3	TRBJ2-7	.	.
CATSPQRYASHRYEQYF	TGTGCCACCAGCCCACAGAGGTACGCATCGCATCGTTACGAGCAGTACTTC	TRBV24-1	TRBJ2-7	.	.
CASSLNQGPYEQYF	TGTGCCAGCAGTTTAAATCAGGGGCCCTACGAGCAGTACTTC	TRBV27	TRBJ2-7	.	few
CASSWTGQNNSPLHF	TGTGCCAGCAGCTGGACGGGACAGAATAATTCACCCCTCCACTTT	TRBV11-2	TRBJ1-6	TRBD1	.